These 15 T cell receptor beta chains came from one sample sequenced in a study of cytomegalovirus exposure and HLA in healthy donors. The PCR was carried out with 60 Vbeta primers and 13 Jbeta primers. Sequenced by immunoSEQ multiplex PCR; TCRdb stores in-frame clones only, minus some. The sample carries about 110,000 clones, about 80% recorded once. The sample consisted of PBMCs. These TCRs come from a man aged 25 to 40 in good health and CMV-seropositive.

The CDR3 here is CASSVFTGGTYEQYF. The DNA of the CDR3 is TGTGCCAGCAGTGTTTTTACAGGGGGCACCTACGAGCAGTACTTC. This chain joins TRBV6-1 and TRBJ2-7; 9 nucleotides align to TRBD1. V shed 4 bases and J 2 bases; nucleotides not matched to a gene: 6. Germline assignment: CDR1 MNHNS and CDR2 SASEGT. This CDR3 is 15 amino acids long.

The V gene is TRBV10-1, the J gene TRBJ2-7, with D possibly TRBD2 on 6 matching bases. Between the trimmed V and J ends, which lost 11 bases and 2 bases, there was a span of 16 bases. The CDR3 is 13 amino acids. Germline lookup yields CDR1 WNHNN and CDR2 SYGVQD (reference sequence). CDR3 sequence (DNA): TGCGCCGGACGAGGTAGGAGGGCCTACGAGCAGTACTTC. This sequence encodes CAGRGRRAYEQYF.

The rearrangement links TRBV4-1 to TRBJ1-4; D might be TRBD1 (5 bases). The CDR3 totals 16 residues. V lost 4 bases, J lost 4 bases, and 16 bases lay in between. In germline, CDR1 is MGHRA, CDR2 YSYEKL. The CDR3 is CASSRGGATLNEKLFF. DNA of the CDR3: TGCGCCAGCAGCCGGGGAGGGGCCACCCTTAATGAAAAACTGTTTTTT.

The chain has TRBV19 and TRBJ2-5; 8 nucleotides line up with TRBD1. Germline V gene lookup returns CDR1 LNHDA and CDR2 SQIVND (reference sequence). There are 14 residues in the CDR3. J lost 4 bases, V lost 5 bases, and 6 bases had no gene match. CDR3 bases: TGTGCCAGTAGTGTGACAGGGGTCGGAGAGACCCAGTACTTC. This sequence encodes CASSVTGVGETQYF.

This chain uses TRBV5-1 with TRBJ2-1, with TRBD2 identical over 8 bases. CDR3 size: 17 residues. Trimming cost V 0 bases and J 4 bases; bases outside gene matches: 9. From germline, CDR1 is SGHRS and CDR2 YFSETQ. As DNA, the CDR3 is TGCGCCAGCAGCTTGGGATCCCCCGGGGGGGTTTACAATGAGCAGTTCTTC. Residues: CASSLGSPGGVYNEQFF.

This chain joins TRBV28 and TRBJ2-7, with 8 nucleotides matching TRBD2. Germline lookup yields CDR1 MDHEN and CDR2 SYDVKM. CDR3 length: 13 amino acids. J gave up 7 bases and V 5 bases, and 7 bases lay outside the gene matches. The CDR3 DNA follows: TGTGCCAGCAGTCCGGGGGGGGCAGGGGAGCAGTACTTC. It encodes CASSPGGAGEQYF.

This clone was detected only a few times. V is TRBV7-8 and J is TRBJ2-1, with D possibly matching TRBD2 (5 bases). Germline V gives CDR1 SGHVS, CDR2 FQNEAQ. Trimming removed 3 bases from V and 7 bases from J, with 7 bases in between. The CDR3 runs 12 residues. The CDR3 sequence is CASSFRGNEQFF. CDR3 bases: TGTGCCAGCAGCTTTCGAGGGAATGAGCAGTTCTTC.

J is TRBJ1-5 and V is TRBV4-2, with D maybe TRBD1 (5 bases). From germline, CDR1 is LGHNA and CDR2 YNFKEQ. Trimming shortened V by 4 bases and J by 7 bases, and 14 bases separated the two germline ends. This CDR3 has 14 residues. CDR3 coding DNA: TGTGCCAGCAGCCTCGCGGGGGGAGGCCAGCCCCAGCATTTT. It is translated as CASSLAGGGQPQHF.

This chain links TRBV4-1 with TRBJ1-5, with D unclear. The CDR3 is 14 residues long. Trimming stripped 1 base from V and 2 bases from J, with 6 bases between. Germline V gene data show CDR1 as MGHRA and CDR2 as YSYEKL. CDR3 amino acids: CASSQVQGNQPQHF. CDR3 in DNA: TGCGCCAGCAGCCAAGTCCAGGGCAATCAGCCCCAGCATTTT.

The chain uses TRBV5-4 and TRBJ1-5; 8 bases are a match to TRBD1. The CDR3 spans 15 residues. With V trimmed by 1 base and J by 6 bases, 6 bases remained unmatched. Germline V gene data show CDR1 as SGHNT and CDR2 as YYREEE (reference sequence). CDR3 residues: CASSLMPDRGQPQHF. The DNA for the CDR3 is TGTGCCAGCAGCTTGATGCCCGACAGGGGTCAGCCCCAGCATTTT.

The J gene is TRBJ2-7, the V gene TRBV27; D is possibly TRBD2 (5 bases). The CDR3 length is 13 residues. V lost 4 bases and J lost 3, with 10 bases in between. Per the germline V gene, CDR1 is MNHEY and CDR2 is SMNVEV (reference sequence). DNA for the CDR3: TGTGCCAGCAGTTCGGGGATATACTACGAGCAGTACTTC. It codes for CASSSGIYYEQYF.

The chain joins TRBV4-3 to TRBJ1-4; 10 bases match TRBD1. Germline CDR1 reads LGHNA; CDR2 reads YSLEER. The CDR3 sequence is 17 residues long. V lost 0 bases, J lost 5 bases, and 6 bases stayed unmatched. CDR3 sequence reads: CASSQESSGQGNEKLFF. The CDR3 DNA reads as TGCGCCAGCAGCCAAGAGTCATCGGGACAGGGGAATGAAAAACTGTTTTTT.

This chain connects TRBV5-1 to TRBJ1-3, with 7 bases identical to TRBD1. CDR1 is SGHRS and CDR2 is YFSETQ in the germline V gene. The CDR3 has 14 amino acids. V lost 5 bases and J lost 0; bases outside the gene matches: 2. The CDR3 DNA follows: TGCGCCAGCAGAGACAGGGCCTCTGGAAACACCATATATTTT. Its translation: CASRDRASGNTIYF.

The V gene is TRBV15, the J gene TRBJ2-2; 11 bases are a match to TRBD1. The CDR3 contains 17 residues. The V gene end was trimmed by 0 bases and the J gene end by 4 bases; junction bases not matched to a gene: 4. The germline V gene encodes CDR1 LNHNV and CDR2 YYDKDF (reference sequence). The CDR3 loop is CATSRDGTGGGTGELFF. CDR3 nucleotide sequence: TGTGCCACCAGCAGAGATGGGACAGGGGGAGGCACCGGGGAGCTGTTTTTT.

The rearrangement uses TRBV5-6 and TRBJ2-1; a possible D gene is TRBD2 (7 bases). The V and J ends lost 4 bases and 7 bases respectively, with 18 bases between them. CDR3 length: 15 amino acids. Looked up from germline, CDR1 is SGHDT and CDR2 is YYEEEE. DNA for the CDR3: TGTGCCAGCAGCCAAGGGGGGGGCTTTATGAATGAGCAGTTCTTC. The encoded protein is CASSQGGGFMNEQFF. Supplemented by reference TRBV5-6 and TRBJ2-1, the full variable domain reads DAGVTQSPTHLIKTRGQQVTLRCSPKSGHDTVSWYQQALGQGPQFIFQYYEEEERQRGNFPDRFSGHQFPNYSSELNVNALLLGDSALYLCASSQGGGFMNEQFFGPGTRLTVL.